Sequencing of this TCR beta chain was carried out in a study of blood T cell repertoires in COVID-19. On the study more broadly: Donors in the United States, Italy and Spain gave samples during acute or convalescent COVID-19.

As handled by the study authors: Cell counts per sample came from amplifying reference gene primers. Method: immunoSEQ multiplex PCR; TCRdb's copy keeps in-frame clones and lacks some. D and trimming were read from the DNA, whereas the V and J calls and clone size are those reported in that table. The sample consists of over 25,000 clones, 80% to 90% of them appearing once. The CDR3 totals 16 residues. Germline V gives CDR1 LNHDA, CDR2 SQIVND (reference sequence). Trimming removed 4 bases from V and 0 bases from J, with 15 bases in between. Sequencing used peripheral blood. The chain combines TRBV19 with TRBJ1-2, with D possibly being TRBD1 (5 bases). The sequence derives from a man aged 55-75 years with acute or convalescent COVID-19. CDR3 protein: CASSRSQALANYGYTF. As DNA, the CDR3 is TGTGCCAGTAGTAGGTCACAGGCCCTAGCTAACTATGGCTACACCTTC.